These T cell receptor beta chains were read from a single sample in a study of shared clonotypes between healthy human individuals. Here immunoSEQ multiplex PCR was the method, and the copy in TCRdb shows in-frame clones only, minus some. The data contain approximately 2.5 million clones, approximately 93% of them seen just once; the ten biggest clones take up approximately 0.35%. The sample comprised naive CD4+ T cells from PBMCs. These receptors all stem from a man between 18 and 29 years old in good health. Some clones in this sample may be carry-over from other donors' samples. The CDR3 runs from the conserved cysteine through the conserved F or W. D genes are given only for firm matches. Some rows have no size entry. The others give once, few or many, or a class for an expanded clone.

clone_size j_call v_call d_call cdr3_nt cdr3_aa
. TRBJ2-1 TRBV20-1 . TGCAGTGCTGCACTAGGTGCGAGTTTGTTCTTC CSAALGASLFF
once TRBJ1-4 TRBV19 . TGTGCCAGTAGTGCCTCGGAGGGGGTTGGCGAAAAACTGTTTTTT CASSASEGVGEKLFF
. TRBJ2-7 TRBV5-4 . TGTGCCAGCAAACCGGGCGGGTTAACCTACGAGCAGTACTTC CASKPGGLTYEQYF
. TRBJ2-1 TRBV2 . TGTGCCAGCACCTCGGAGGGGGACTCCTACAATGAGCAGTTCTTC CASTSEGDSYNEQFF
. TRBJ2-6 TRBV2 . TGTGCCAGCAGTGAAGCCTCCCCTGGGCAGAACGTCCTGACTTTC CASSEASPGQNVLTF
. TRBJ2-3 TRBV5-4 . TGTGCCAGCAGCTTAAGCACAGATACGCAGTATTTT CASSLSTDTQYF
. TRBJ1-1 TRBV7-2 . TGTGCCAGCAGCTCACGGACTGAAGCTTTCTTT CASSSRTEAFF
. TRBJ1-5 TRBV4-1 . TGCGCCAGCAGCCACCCCCTGGGCAGCCTTAGCAATCAGCCCCAGCATTTT CASSHPLGSLSNQPQHF
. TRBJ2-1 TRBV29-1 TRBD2 TGCAGCGTTGTTCTAGCGGGAGGGTACAATGAGCAGTTCTTC CSVVLAGGYNEQFF
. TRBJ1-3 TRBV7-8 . TGTGCCAGCAGCTTAGCGCGGGTTGTAAAAACAACTTCTGGAAACACCATATATTTT CASSLARVVKTTSGNTIYF
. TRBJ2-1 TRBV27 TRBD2 TGTGCCAGCAGTGGGCGGATAGCGGGTTTGAATGAGCAGTTCTTC CASSGRIAGLNEQFF
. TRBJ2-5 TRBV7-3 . TGTGCCAGCAGCTTAAGTCTAAAAGAGACCCAGTACTTC CASSLSLKETQYF
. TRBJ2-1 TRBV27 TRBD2 TGTGCCAGCAGCCGTTCGACTAGCGACTACAATGAGCAGTTCTTC CASSRSTSDYNEQFF
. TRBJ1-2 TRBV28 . TGTGCCAGCGGGGGGCAGCTGGTCCTCAACTATGGCTACACCTTC CASGGQLVLNYGYTF
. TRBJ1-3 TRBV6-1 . TGTGCCAGCACGCAGAGCAGCTCTGGAAACACCATATATTTT CASTQSSSGNTIYF
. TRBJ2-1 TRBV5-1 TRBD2 TGCGCCAGCAGCGGGGGGACTAGCGGAAACCCACGCCGCAATGAGCAGTTCTTC CASSGGTSGNPRRNEQFF
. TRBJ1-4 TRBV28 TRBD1 TGTGCCAGCAGCCTGGGACAGCTTCGTGAAAAACTGTTTTTT CASSLGQLREKLFF
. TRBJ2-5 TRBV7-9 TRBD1 TGTGCCAGCAGCTTAGCCCCTATTCGACAGGGCAAAGAGACCCAGTACTTC CASSLAPIRQGKETQYF
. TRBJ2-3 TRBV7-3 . TGTGCCAGCAGCCCACGGGCTTCCGGGTGGACAGATACGCAGTATTTT CASSPRASGWTDTQYF
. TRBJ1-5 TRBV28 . TGTGCCAGCAGACGTGGGAGGAATCAGCCCCAGCATTTT CASRRGRNQPQHF
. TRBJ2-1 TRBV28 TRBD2 TGTGCCAGCAGTGGACTAGCGGGACGACTCAGACCCAATGAGCAGTTCTTC CASSGLAGRLRPNEQFF
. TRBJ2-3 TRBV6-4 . TGTGCCAGCAGTGACGGCCAGGTCACAGATACGCAGTATTTT CASSDGQVTDTQYF
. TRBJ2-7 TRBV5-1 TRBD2 TGCGCCAGCAGCTTGGCCGCGTCTAGCGGATCCTACGAGCAGTACTTC CASSLAASSGSYEQYF
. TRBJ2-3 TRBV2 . TGTGCCAGCCCCTCCGGGAGCGTTGGCACAGATACGCAGTATTTT CASPSGSVGTDTQYF
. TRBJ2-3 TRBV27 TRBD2 TGTGCCAGCAGTGCCAAACTAGCGGGAGGGACGGATACGCAGTATTTT CASSAKLAGGTDTQYF
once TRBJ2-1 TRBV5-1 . TGCGCCAGCAGCGCGCCAGAGGAAAAATACAATGAGCAGTTCTTC CASSAPEEKYNEQFF
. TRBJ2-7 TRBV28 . TGTGCCAGCAGCATACCCCGGACAGCCCTCTACGAGCAGTACTTC CASSIPRTALYEQYF
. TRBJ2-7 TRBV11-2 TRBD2 TGTGCCAGCAGCTTTGAAGGACTAGCGGTACGGGGCGAGCAGTACTTC CASSFEGLAVRGEQYF
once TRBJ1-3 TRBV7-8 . TGTGCCAGCAGCCCCGGGGACGGAGGAAACACCATATATTTT CASSPGDGGNTIYF
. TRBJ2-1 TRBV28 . TGTGCCAGCAGTTTAGGTGGGCTTGCTAACAATGAGCAGTTCTTC CASSLGGLANNEQFF
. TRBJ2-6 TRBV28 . TGTGCCAGCAGCGCCTACGGCAGGCCCACGGTCCTGACTTTC CASSAYGRPTVLTF
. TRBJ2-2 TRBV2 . TGTGCCAGCACTGATCCCAGGTATCACACCGGGGAGCTGTTTTTT CASTDPRYHTGELFF
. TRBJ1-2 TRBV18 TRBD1 TGTGCCAGCTCACCAACAGGGGGCGCTGGGGGCTACACCTTC CASSPTGGAGGYTF
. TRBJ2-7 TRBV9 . TGTGCCAGCAGCGTTTTCCGTGGCGAGCAGTACTTC CASSVFRGEQYF
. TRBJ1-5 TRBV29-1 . TGCAGCGTTGGGGGGTTGAGCAATCAGCCCCAGCATTTT CSVGGLSNQPQHF
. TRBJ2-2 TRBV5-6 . TGTGCCAGCAGCTTGCGTGGAGGAATACGCACCGGGGAGCTGTTTTTT CASSLRGGIRTGELFF
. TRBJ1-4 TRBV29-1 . TGCAGCGTTGAAAAGGTGACTGAAAAACTGTTTTTT CSVEKVTEKLFF
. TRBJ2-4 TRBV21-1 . TGTGCCAGCAGCAGTCCTGGGACAGGCGATCGAAATTCCAAAAACATTCAGTACTTC CASSSPGTGDRNSKNIQYF
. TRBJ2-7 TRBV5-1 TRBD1 TGCGCCAGCAGAAGATCAATTGGACAGGGCTCCTACGAGCAGTACTTC CASRRSIGQGSYEQYF
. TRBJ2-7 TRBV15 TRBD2 TGTGCCACCAGCAGAGCGCTTGGGGAGGGCCACCACGAGCAGTACTTC CATSRALGEGHHEQYF
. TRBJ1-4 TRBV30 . TGTGCCTGGAGTGACGGACGGGTGAATGAAAAACTGTTTTTT CAWSDGRVNEKLFF
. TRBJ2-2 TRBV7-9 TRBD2 TGTGCCAGCAGCTTAACGGGAGGGCCCGGGGAGCTGTTTTTT CASSLTGGPGELFF
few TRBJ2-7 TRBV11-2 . TGTGCCAGCAGCTTAGAACACGGCAACTACGAGCAGTACTTC CASSLEHGNYEQYF
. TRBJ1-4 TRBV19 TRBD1 TGTGCCAGTAGTATTCCGGCAGGGGGTCGGAGAGGTGAAAAACTGTTTTTT CASSIPAGGRRGEKLFF
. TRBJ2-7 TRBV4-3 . TGCGCCAGCAGCCAAGATGTCTCCTACGAGCAGTACTTC CASSQDVSYEQYF
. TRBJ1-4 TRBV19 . TGTGCCAGTACCAGTCTGGACGGGAGAAAACTGTTTTTT CASTSLDGRKLFF
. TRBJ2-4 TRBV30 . TGTGCCTGGAGTGTGGGTAGTGGTCTAGCCAAAAACATTCAGTACTTC CAWSVGSGLAKNIQYF
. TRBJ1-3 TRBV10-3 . TGTGCCATCGGCGAGGGGGGGGCCAACTCTGGAAACACCATATATTTT CAIGEGGANSGNTIYF
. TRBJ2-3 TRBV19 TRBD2 TGTGCCAGTAGTACTCAGGCAGCGGGAGCGACAGATACGCAGTATTTT CASSTQAAGATDTQYF
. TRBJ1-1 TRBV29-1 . TGCAGCGTTGTGGCTGGGAACACTGAAGCTTTCTTT CSVVAGNTEAFF
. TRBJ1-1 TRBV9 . TGTGCCAGCAGCCCCTTCGGAGGGATGAACACTGAAGCTTTCTTT CASSPFGGMNTEAFF
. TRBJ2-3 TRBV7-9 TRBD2 TGTGCCAGCAGCCCCATGACGGGAGGTCCAGATACGCAGTATTTT CASSPMTGGPDTQYF
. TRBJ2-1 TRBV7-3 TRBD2 TGTGCCAGCAGCTCCTATAGCGGGTCTGAGGGTGAGCAGTTCTTC CASSSYSGSEGEQFF
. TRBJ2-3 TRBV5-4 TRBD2 TGTGCCAGCAGCTTGAAGCTAGCGGGGAGCACAGATACGCAGTATTTT CASSLKLAGSTDTQYF